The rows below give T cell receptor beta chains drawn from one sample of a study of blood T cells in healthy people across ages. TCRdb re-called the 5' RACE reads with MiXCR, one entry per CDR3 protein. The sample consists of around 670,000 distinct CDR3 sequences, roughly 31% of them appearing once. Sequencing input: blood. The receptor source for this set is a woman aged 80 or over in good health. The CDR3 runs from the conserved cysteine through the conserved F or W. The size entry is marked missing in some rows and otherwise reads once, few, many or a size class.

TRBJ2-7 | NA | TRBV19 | CASSIAHGAYEQYF
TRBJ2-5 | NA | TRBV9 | CASSVGLLQETQYF
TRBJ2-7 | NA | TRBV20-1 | CSAPLGGDEQYF
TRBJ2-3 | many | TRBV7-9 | CASSLEGAGADTQYF
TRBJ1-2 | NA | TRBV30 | CAWSVQRGLGGYTF
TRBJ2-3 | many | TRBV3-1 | CASSKEGGKADTQYF
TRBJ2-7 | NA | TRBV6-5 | CASSFGNGYNEQYF
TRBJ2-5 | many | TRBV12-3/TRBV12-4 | CASRPDFFRGGSTLETQYF
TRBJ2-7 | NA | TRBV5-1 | CASSRGGKMSTYEQYF
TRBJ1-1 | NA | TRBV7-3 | CASSLDPVQNAGSEAFF
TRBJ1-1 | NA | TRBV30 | CAWAIGTVNTEAFF
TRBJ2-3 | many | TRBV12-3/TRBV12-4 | CASSLGDRSGTDTQYF
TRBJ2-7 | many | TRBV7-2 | CASSLIDRGRSYEQYF
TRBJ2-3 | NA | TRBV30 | CAWSRRGSFTDTQYF
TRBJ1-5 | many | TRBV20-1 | CSARRSYSNQPQHF
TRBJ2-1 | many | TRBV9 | CASSPRGQYNEQFF
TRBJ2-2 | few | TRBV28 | CASTAKAGEFGELFF
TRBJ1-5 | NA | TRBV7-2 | CASSPGGDGGNQPQHF
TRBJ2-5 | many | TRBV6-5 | CASSYRIQTSRETQYF
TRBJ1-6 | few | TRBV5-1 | CASSLETAYDSPLHF
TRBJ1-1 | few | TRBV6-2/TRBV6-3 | CASSYSRDGNTEAFF
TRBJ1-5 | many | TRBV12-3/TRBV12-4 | CASSLTGILQPQHF
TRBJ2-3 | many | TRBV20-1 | CSAPAAGGRGTDTQYF
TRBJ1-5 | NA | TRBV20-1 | CSARDAGLGEPQHF
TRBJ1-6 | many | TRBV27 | CASRDRYPNSPLHF
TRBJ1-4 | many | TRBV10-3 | CAISGTGENEKLFF
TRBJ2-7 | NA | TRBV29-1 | CSAIRPGREQYF
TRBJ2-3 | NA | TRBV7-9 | CASSLAFAGGRTDTQYF
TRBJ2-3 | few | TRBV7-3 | CASSLGAGVDTQYF
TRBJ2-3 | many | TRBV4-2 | CASSQDRTDTQYF
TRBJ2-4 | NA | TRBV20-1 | CSAREQGAVIQYF
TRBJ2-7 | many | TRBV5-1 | CASSKTPGTGLNEQYF
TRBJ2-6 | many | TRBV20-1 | CSALDRVRSGANVLTF
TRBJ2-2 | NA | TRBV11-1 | CASSLNSGRVTGELFF
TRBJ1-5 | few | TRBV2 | CASSGVAGEVGTQHF
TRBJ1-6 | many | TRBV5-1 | CASSLGLDSHNSPLHF
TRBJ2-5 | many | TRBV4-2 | CASSQVGSAQETQYF
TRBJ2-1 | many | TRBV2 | CASSEEQAGSYNEQFF
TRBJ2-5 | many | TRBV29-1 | CSVEEQVGETQYF
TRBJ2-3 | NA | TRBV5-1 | CASSVRGRGQGVDTQYF
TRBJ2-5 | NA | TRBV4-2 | CASSPEYGIQETQYF
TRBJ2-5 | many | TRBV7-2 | CASSPRGGETETQYF
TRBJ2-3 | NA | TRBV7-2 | CHSSLNQGTDTQDF
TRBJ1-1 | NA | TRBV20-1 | CSARAPQGRRAEAFF
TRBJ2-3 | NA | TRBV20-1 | CRAGAYTQYF
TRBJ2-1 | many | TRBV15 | CATSRGTGRYEQFF